This T cell receptor beta chain comes out of a study of cytomegalovirus exposure and HLA in healthy donors. Vbeta (60) and Jbeta (13) primers were used in the PCR. The data were produced by immunoSEQ multiplex PCR, yet TCRdb's version contains in-frame clones alone and is incomplete. The sample contains roughly 71,000 clones, roughly 81% of which appear only once. Study observations and caveats: In a later analysis, compared with equally common non-associated chains, HLA-associated beta chains were more expanded.

This clone has a single count. Its antigen is as yet unknown. Whereas donors were nominally healthy upon sampling, unrecorded immune exposures were probable. The CDR3 is 13 residues long. Germline loops: CDR1 SGHNT, CDR2 YYREEE (reference sequence). Deletions cut 5 bases from V and 6 bases from J, with 11 bases between. The chain uses TRBV5-4 and TRBJ2-2, with D uncertain. The material sequenced was PBMCs. The clonotype comes from a human donor in good health. The CDR3 protein is CASSTDGAGELFF. CDR3 in DNA: TGTGCCAGCAGTACGGATGGAGCCGGGGAGCTGTTTTTT.